The 10 T cell receptor beta chains below all came from one sample that was sequenced in a study of T cells after yellow fever vaccination. TCRdb reanalysed the 5' RACE reads using MiXCR and keeps one entry per CDR3 protein. The sample has fewer than 400,000 distinct CDR3 sequences; about 10% are singletons. Source: CD4+ T cells sorted from PBMCs, taken 45 days after the yellow fever booster vaccination. The receptor set was obtained from a man aged 18 to 29 who received the YFV17D yellow fever vaccine.

The chain carries TRBV4-3 and TRBJ2-3, with a possible D match to TRBD2 (7 bases). CDR1 is LGHNA, CDR2 YSLEER, per germline. Trimming removed 1 base at V and 2 bases at J, with 13 bases between. The CDR3 is made up of 16 amino acids. CDR3 bases: TGCGCCAGCAGCCAAGTTAGGGGGGGGCACACAGATACGCAGTATTTT. Translation gives CASSQVRGGHTDTQYF.

The V and J genes are TRBV19 and TRBJ2-3, with TRBD2 as a possible D gene (5 bases). The CDR3 contains 15 residues. Looked up from germline, CDR1 is LNHDA and CDR2 is SQIVND (reference sequence). The V end lost 6 bases, the J end lost 1 base, and 14 bases lay between the germline ends. In DNA form, the CDR3 reads TGTGCCAGTAGCGACTACGGAAAGGGCACAGATACGCAGTATTTT. Its translation: CASSDYGKGTDTQYF. The whole variable domain, remainder taken from reference TRBV19 and TRBJ2-3, is DGGITQSPKYLFRKEGQNVTLSCEQNLNHDAMYWYRQDPGQGLRLIYYSQIVNDFQKGDIAEGYSVSREKKESFPLTVTSAQKNPTAFYLCASSDYGKGTDTQYFGPGTRLTVL.

This clonotype showed up just a few times. The chain is built from TRBV4-1 and TRBJ1-5, with D possibly being TRBD1 (6 bases). Germline assignment: CDR1 MGHRA and CDR2 YSYEKL. The CDR3 length is 15 residues. V lost 3 bases and J lost 3, with 12 bases in between. CDR3 region: CASSQTTGTNQPQHF. The CDR3 DNA is TGCGCCAGCAGCCAGACTACAGGGACCAATCAGCCCCAGCATTTT.

This clonotype has ten or more counts. The chain is built from TRBV6-1 and TRBJ2-2; 7 positions agree with TRBD1. The CDR3 is 15 residues long. CDR1 and CDR2 (germline): MNHNS, SASEGT. The junction had 6 bases not matched to a gene; V was cut back by 3 bases and J by 5 bases. DNA of the CDR3: TGTGCCAGCAGTGAGCCCTACAGGGGAACCGGGGAGCTGTTTTTT. Its protein product is CASSEPYRGTGELFF.

This clonotype was seen a handful of times. V gene TRBV5-1 combines with J gene TRBJ2-7; D gene unclear. CDR1 is SGHRS and CDR2 is YFSETQ in the germline V gene. Trimming cost V 2 bases and J 0 bases, with 9 bases left between them. The CDR3 contains 14 residues. This CDR3 is CASSLQGFSYEQYF. CDR3 DNA sequence: TGCGCCAGCAGCTTACAAGGGTTCTCCTACGAGCAGTACTTC. The full variable domain, in which reference TRBV5-1 and TRBJ2-7 provide the parts outside the CDR3, is KAGVTQTPRYLIKTRGQQVTLSCSPISGHRSVSWYQQTPGQGLQFLFEYFSETQRNKGNFPGRFSGRQFSNSRSEMNVSTLELGDSALYLCASSLQGFSYEQYFGPGTRLTVT.

About this clonotype: The junction departs from the called germline gene at one end, perhaps through a read error. The V call is TRBV7-9, the J call TRBJ2-1; D gene ambiguous. CDR3 length equals 14 residues. The germline V gene encodes CDR1 SEHNR and CDR2 FQNEAQ (reference sequence). CDR3 DNA sequence: TGTGCCAGCAGCATAGGCCCGAACTACACTGAGCAGTTCTTC. Its translation: CASSIGPNYTEQFF. Drawing the rest from reference TRBV7-9 and TRBJ2-1, the complete variable domain is DTGVSQNPRHKITKRGQNVTFRCDPISEHNRLYWYRQTLGQGPEFLTYFQNEAQLEKSRLLSDRFSAERPKGSFSTLEIQRTEQGDSAMYLCASSIGPNYTEQFFGPGTRLTVL.

About this clonotype itself: Mismatch with germline at one junction end may stem from a read error. The chain employs TRBV30 and TRBJ1-6; no firm D call. CDR1 is GTSNPN and CDR2 is SVGIG in the germline V gene (reference sequence). CDR3 length: 13 amino acids. Written as DNA, the CDR3 is TGTGCCTGGAACGGCATGCTTAATTCACCCGTCCACTTT. Protein: CAWNGMLNSPVHF.

This clonotype was observed at least ten times. The rearrangement links TRBV7-3 to TRBJ2-3; 8 bases match TRBD1. CDR3 length: 15 amino acids. Germline loops: CDR1 SGHTA, CDR2 FQGTGA. V shed 2 bases and J 4 bases; nucleotides not matched to a gene: 5. CDR3 sequence reads: CASSLQGASSDTQYF. The CDR3 DNA is TGTGCCAGCAGCTTACAGGGGGCGAGCTCAGATACGCAGTATTTT.

The V call is TRBV10-3, the J call TRBJ2-1; 11 bases map to TRBD2. CDR1 is ENHRY, CDR2 SYGVKD, per germline. Trimming took 10 bases from V and 7 from J; bases not matched to a gene: 9. CDR3 size: 14 residues. The CDR3 loop is CANGASGGTNEQFF. The CDR3 bases are TGTGCCAACGGCGCTAGCGGGGGGACGAATGAGCAGTTCTTC.

This chain links TRBV7-8 with TRBJ2-5; tentatively, D is TRBD2 (8 bases). The V gene lost 10 bases and the J gene lost 5 bases, with 20 bases spanning the gap. CDR1 and CDR2 from the germline V gene are SGHVS and FQNEAQ. This CDR3 comprises 14 residues. The CDR3 DNA is TGTGCCACAGGGGGGACTAGTGTGGCGGAGACCCAGTACTTC. Translation: CATGGTSVAETQYF.